This TCR beta chain was captured in a study of patients and donors after allogeneic stem cell transplantation. MiXCR was run by TCRdb on the RT-PCR reads, yielding one entry per CDR3 protein. The data show around 240,000 distinct CDR3 sequences, less than 15% seen once. V trimming: 4 bases; J trimming: 0 bases; junction bases outside the gene matches: 5. This CDR3 spans 15 amino acids. The germline V gene has CDR1 SEHNR and CDR2 FQNEAQ (reference sequence). Sequenced input: blood, either unsorted or a sorted T cell fraction (not recorded which). This clonotype was sampled from a human donor who was either an allogeneic HSCT recipient or a stem cell or donor lymphocyte infusion donor (not recorded which). It is not recorded whose cells these are; they may come from a transplant donor. The gene calls are TRBV7-9 and TRBJ1-2; 7 bases match TRBD1. The CDR3 region is CASSYNRGANYGYTF. DNA of the CDR3: TGTGCCAGCAGCTACAACAGGGGAGCTAACTATGGCTACACCTTC.